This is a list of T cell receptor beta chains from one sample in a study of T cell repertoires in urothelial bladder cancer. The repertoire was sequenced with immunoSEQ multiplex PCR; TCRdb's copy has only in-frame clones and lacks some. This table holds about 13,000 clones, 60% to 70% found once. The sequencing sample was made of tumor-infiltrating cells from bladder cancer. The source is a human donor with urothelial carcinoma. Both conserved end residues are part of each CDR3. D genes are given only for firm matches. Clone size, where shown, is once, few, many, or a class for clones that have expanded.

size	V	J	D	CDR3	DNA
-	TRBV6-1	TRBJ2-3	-	CASSEITDTQYF	TGTGCCAGCAGTGAAATTACAGATACGCAGTATTTT
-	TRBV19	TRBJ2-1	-	CASSIWAGALGRNEQFF	TGTGCCAGTAGTATATGGGCGGGGGCTCTGGGGAGAAATGAGCAGTTCTTC
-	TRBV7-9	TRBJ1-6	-	CASSPPDTEYNSPLHF	TGTGCCAGCAGCCCCCCCGATACAGAGTATAATTCACCCCTCCACTTT
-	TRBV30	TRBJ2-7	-	CAWSPTISYEQYF	TGTGCCTGGAGTCCGACAATTTCCTACGAGCAGTACTTC
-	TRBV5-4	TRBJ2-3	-	CASSLDGDTQYF	TGTGCCAGCAGCTTGGACGGCGATACGCAGTATTTT
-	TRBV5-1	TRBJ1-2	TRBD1	CASSLGGTGPYGYTF	TGCGCCAGCAGCTTGGGCGGGACAGGGCCCTATGGCTACACCTTC
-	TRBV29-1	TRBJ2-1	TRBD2	CSVDRLAGGYNEQFF	TGCAGCGTTGATCGGCTAGCGGGGGGATACAATGAGCAGTTCTTC
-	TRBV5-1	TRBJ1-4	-	CASTPGGATNEKLFF	TGCGCCAGCACCCCGGGGGGCGCAACTAATGAAAAACTGTTTTTT
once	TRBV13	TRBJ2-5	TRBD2	CASSLASGGAVETQYF	TGTGCCAGCAGCTTGGCCAGCGGGGGGGCCGTAGAGACCCAGTACTTC
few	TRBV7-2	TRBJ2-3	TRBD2	CASTLAILAADTQYF	TGTGCCAGCACCCTCGCAATCCTAGCGGCAGATACGCAGTATTTT
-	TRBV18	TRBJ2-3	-	CASGSGGRNTQYF	TGTGCCAGCGGTTCGGGGGGCCGAAATACGCAGTATTTT
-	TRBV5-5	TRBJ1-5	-	CASSDGPHNQPQHF	TGTGCCAGCAGCGACGGACCGCATAATCAGCCCCAGCATTTT
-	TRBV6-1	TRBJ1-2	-	CASTTGSDGYTF	TGTGCCAGCACCACAGGGTCGGATGGCTACACCTTC
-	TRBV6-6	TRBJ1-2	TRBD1	CASSYFGDRENYGYTF	TGTGCCAGCAGTTACTTTGGGGACAGAGAAAACTATGGCTACACCTTC
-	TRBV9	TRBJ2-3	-	CASSRPPDTQYF	TGTGCCAGCAGCCGTCCCCCCGATACGCAGTATTTT
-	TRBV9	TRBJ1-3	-	CASSVSGNSGNTIYF	TGTGCCAGCAGCGTAAGCGGGAATTCTGGAAACACCATATATTTT
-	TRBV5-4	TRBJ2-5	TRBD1	CASSWDRGLETQYF	TGTGCCAGCAGCTGGGACAGGGGGCTTGAGACCCAGTACTTC
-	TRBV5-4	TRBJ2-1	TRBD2	CASSGLAKNEQFF	TGTGCCAGCAGCGGACTAGCGAAGAATGAGCAGTTCTTC
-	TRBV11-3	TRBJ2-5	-	CASSLEGGGPETQYF	TGTGCCAGCAGCTTAGAGGGTGGCGGGCCGGAGACCCAGTACTTC
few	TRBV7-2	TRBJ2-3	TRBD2	CASSTQGAVLAGRDTQYF	TGTGCCAGCAGCACACAAGGAGCCGTACTAGCGGGACGAGATACGCAGTATTTT
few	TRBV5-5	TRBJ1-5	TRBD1	CASSRGQGASNGQPQHF	TGTGCCAGCAGCAGAGGACAGGGGGCATCTAACGGTCAGCCCCAGCATTTT
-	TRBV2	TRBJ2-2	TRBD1	CASSPDRGGTGELFF	TGTGCCAGCAGCCCTGACAGGGGGGGCACCGGGGAGCTGTTTTTT
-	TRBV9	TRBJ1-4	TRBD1	CASSVRAGQSNEKLFF	TGTGCCAGCAGCGTACGGGCGGGACAGTCGAATGAAAAACTGTTTTTT
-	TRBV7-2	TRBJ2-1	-	CASSLYRPQGYNEQFF	TGTGCCAGCAGCTTATATCGTCCACAGGGATACAATGAGCAGTTCTTC
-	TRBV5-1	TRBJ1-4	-	CASSFAPQDSANEKLFF	TGCGCCAGCAGCTTCGCCCCTCAGGACAGTGCTAATGAAAAACTGTTTTTT
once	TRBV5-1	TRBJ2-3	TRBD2	CASSLVASGGTDTQYF	TGCGCCAGCAGCTTGGTCGCTAGCGGGGGCACAGATACGCAGTATTTT
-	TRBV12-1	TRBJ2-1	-	CASSQGLAAYNEQFF	TGTGCCAGCAGCCAGGGACTAGCGGCCTACAATGAGCAGTTCTTC
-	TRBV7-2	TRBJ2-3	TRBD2	CASSFPGERGADTQYF	TGTGCCAGCAGCTTTCCCGGGGAGCGGGGGGCAGATACGCAGTATTTT
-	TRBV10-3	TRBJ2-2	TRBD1	CAISDRDSNTGELFF	TGTGCCATCAGTGACCGGGACAGCAACACCGGGGAGCTGTTTTTT
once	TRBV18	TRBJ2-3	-	CASSPSWENTDTQYF	TGTGCCAGCTCACCAAGTTGGGAGAACACAGATACGCAGTATTTT
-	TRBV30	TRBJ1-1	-	CAWSPGTPSTEAFF	TGTGCCTGGAGTCCCGGGACACCCAGCACTGAAGCTTTCTTT
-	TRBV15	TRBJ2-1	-	CATSRDVGVSYNEQFF	TGTGCCACCAGCAGAGATGTGGGGGTGTCCTACAATGAGCAGTTCTTC
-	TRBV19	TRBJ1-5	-	CASTEGRGSNQPQHF	TGTGCCAGTACCGAGGGGAGGGGTAGCAATCAGCCCCAGCATTTT
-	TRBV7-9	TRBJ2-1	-	CASSLASGNEQFF	TGTGCCAGCAGCTTAGCAAGTGGGAATGAGCAGTTCTTC
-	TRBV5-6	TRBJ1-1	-	CASSNAGQGYTEAFF	TGTGCCAGCAGCAACGCTGGCCAGGGGTACACTGAAGCTTTCTTT
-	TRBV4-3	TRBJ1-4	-	CASSQGHGNEKLFF	TGCGCCAGCAGCCAAGGGCATGGTAATGAAAAACTGTTTTTT
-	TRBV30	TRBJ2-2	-	CAWSAQANTGELFF	TGTGCCTGGAGTGCTCAGGCGAACACCGGGGAGCTGTTTTTT
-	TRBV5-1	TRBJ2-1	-	CASSLSQGNEQFF	TGCGCCAGCAGCTTGTCCCAAGGCAATGAGCAGTTCTTC
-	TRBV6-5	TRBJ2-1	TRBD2	CASSFTAGGQGEQFF	TGTGCCAGCAGTTTCACAGCGGGGGGGCAGGGTGAGCAGTTCTTC
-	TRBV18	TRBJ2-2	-	CASSPTGELFF	TGTGCCAGCTCACCCACCGGGGAGCTGTTTTTT
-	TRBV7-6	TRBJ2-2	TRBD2	CASSLTSGGAAGELFF	TGTGCCAGCAGCTTAACTAGCGGGGGGGCCGCCGGGGAGCTGTTTTTT
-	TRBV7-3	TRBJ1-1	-	CASSLSNGEAFF	TGTGCCAGCAGCTTAAGTAATGGTGAAGCTTTCTTT
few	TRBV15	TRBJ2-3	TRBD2	CATDSIAGGTDTQYF	TGTGCCACCGATTCGATAGCGGGGGGCACAGATACGCAGTATTTT
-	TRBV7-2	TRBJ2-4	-	CASSLVGPGGEVDIQYF	TGTGCCAGCAGCTTAGTAGGCCCAGGGGGGGAGGTGGACATTCAGTACTTC
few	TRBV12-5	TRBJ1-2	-	CASGLDDHYGYTF	TGTGCTAGTGGTTTGGATGACCACTATGGCTACACCTTC
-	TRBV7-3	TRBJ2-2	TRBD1	CASSPSDRGTTGELFF	TGTGCCAGCAGCCCCTCTGACAGGGGGACCACCGGGGAGCTGTTTTTT
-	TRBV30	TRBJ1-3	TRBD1	CAWSTGTGGNTIYF	TGTGCCTGGAGCACCGGGACAGGAGGAAACACCATATATTTT
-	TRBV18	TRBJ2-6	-	CASSPQPSGANVLTF	TGTGCCAGCTCACCACAGCCCTCTGGGGCCAACGTCCTGACTTTC
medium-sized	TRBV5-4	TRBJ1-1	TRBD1	CASRNRDRENTEAFF	TGTGCCAGCAGAAACCGGGACAGGGAGAACACTGAAGCTTTCTTT
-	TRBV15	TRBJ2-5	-	CATSGDPSSEETQYF	TGTGCCACCAGCGGTGACCCTAGTTCGGAAGAGACCCAGTACTTC
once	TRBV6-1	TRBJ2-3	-	CATFSRGAGTDTQYF	TGTGCCACGTTCTCCCGGGGCGCCGGCACAGATACGCAGTATTTT
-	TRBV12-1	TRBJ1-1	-	CASSFVQGSGVSTEAFF	TGTGCCAGCAGCTTTGTTCAGGGTAGCGGGGTGAGCACTGAAGCTTTCTTT
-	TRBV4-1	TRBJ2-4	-	CASSQDVGRVGGNIQYF	TGCGCCAGCAGCCAAGATGTCGGCAGGGTAGGGGGAAACATTCAGTACTTC
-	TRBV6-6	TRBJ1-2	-	CASSFQGGGYTF	TGTGCCAGCAGTTTTCAGGGAGGTGGCTACACCTTC
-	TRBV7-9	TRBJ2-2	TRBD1	CASRAGTGNTGELFF	TGTGCCAGCAGAGCCGGGACAGGGAACACCGGGGAGCTGTTTTTT
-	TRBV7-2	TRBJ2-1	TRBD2	CASSLGTSVFYEQFF	TGTGCCAGCAGCTTAGGGACTAGCGTATTCTATGAGCAGTTCTTC
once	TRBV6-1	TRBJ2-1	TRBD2	CASSERWGGYNEQFF	TGTGCCAGCAGTGAAAGGTGGGGGGGTTACAATGAGCAGTTCTTC
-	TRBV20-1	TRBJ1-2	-	CSASQGLGYTF	TGCAGTGCTAGCCAGGGACTTGGCTACACCTTC
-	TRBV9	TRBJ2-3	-	CASSEGVGLGTDTQYF	TGTGCCAGCAGCGAGGGGGTGGGGTTGGGCACAGATACGCAGTATTTT
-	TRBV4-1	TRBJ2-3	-	CASSPRSGEGNTQYF	TGCGCCAGCAGCCCCCGGAGTGGTGAGGGGAATACGCAGTATTTT